Below are 13 T cell receptor beta chains sequenced from a single sample in a study of T-cell reconstitution after alpha-beta-depleted transplantation in children. TCRbeta library preparation incorporated unique molecular identifiers. TCRdb analysed the PCR reads with MiXCR anew, one entry per CDR3 protein. This sample has 130,000 or so distinct CDR3 sequences, with 8% to 10% found just once. Specimen: PBMCs, mostly from graft donor cells, collected 180 days after TCRalphabeta/CD19-depleted stem cell transplant. The receptors derive from a girl under three years old who had a stem cell transplant for combined immunodeficiency, so the T cells may come from the graft donor.

This clonotype turned up a few times. The chain employs TRBV4-2 and TRBJ2-7; D is perhaps TRBD1 or TRBD2 (6 bases each). The CDR3 covers 15 residues. Germline CDR1 is LGHNA and CDR2 is YNFKEQ. V gave up 1 base and J gave up 0 bases, with 10 bases separating them. The CDR3 sequence is CASSQGGAFSYEQYF. DNA for the CDR3: TGTGCCAGCAGCCAAGGGGGGGCCTTCTCCTACGAGCAGTACTTC.

This clonotype was recorded a few times. The rearrangement links TRBV3-1 to TRBJ2-7, with TRBD2 matching 11 bases. Germline CDR1 LGHDT, CDR2 YNNKEL (reference sequence). J gave up 4 bases and V 5 bases, and 7 bases lay outside the gene matches. The CDR3 runs to 15 residues. The CDR3 spells CASSEGLAEAYEQYF. Written as DNA, the CDR3 is TGTGCCAGCAGCGAGGGACTAGCGGAGGCTTACGAGCAGTACTTC.

The sample holds a few counts of this clonotype. V gene TRBV9 combines with J gene TRBJ2-1, with 7 bases fitting TRBD1. The CDR3 sequence is 16 residues long. In germline, CDR1 is SGDLS, CDR2 YYNGEE. V lost 0 bases to trimming and J lost 2 bases; unmatched junction nucleotides: 5. CDR3 DNA sequence: TGTGCCAGCAGCGTAGATGAGGGGGCAACCTACAATGAGCAGTTCTTC. Amino acids: CASSVDEGATYNEQFF. Together with reference TRBV9 and TRBJ2-1, the CDR3 gives the full variable domain: DSGVTQTPKHLITATGQRVTLRCSPRSGDLSVYWYQQSLDQGLQFLIQYYNGEERAKGNILERFSAQQFPDLHSELNLSSLELGDSALYFCASSVDEGATYNEQFFGPGTRLTVL.

The V call is TRBV12-3 or TRBV12-4, the J call TRBJ1-2; 9 bases are shared with TRBD1. This CDR3 spans 14 amino acids. V shed 6 bases and J 8 bases; nucleotides not matched to a gene: 10. CDR3 in DNA: TGTGCCAGCAGAATGGGAGGGGACAGGGAAGGCTACACCTTC. This sequence encodes CASRMGGDREGYTF.

The V gene is TRBV6-2 or TRBV6-3, the J gene TRBJ1-2; 11 nucleotides match TRBD1. Germline CDR1 is MNHEY and CDR2 is SVGEGT. The CDR3 consists of 15 residues. J gave up 6 bases and V 6 bases, and 9 bases lay outside the gene matches. CDR3: CASSYSGTGGNGYTF. DNA of the CDR3: TGTGCCAGCAGCTATTCCGGGACAGGGGGTAATGGCTACACCTTC.

The V call is TRBV5-4, the J call TRBJ2-7; weak D call: TRBD1 (6 bases). Trimming took off 9 bases at V and 5 bases at J, with 21 bases between the two ends. This CDR3 is built from 14 residues. Germline V gene data show CDR1 as SGHNT and CDR2 as YYREEE (reference sequence). The CDR3 DNA reads TGTGCCATCGCCGACCGAACACAGGGTAACGAGCAGTACTTC. Translation gives CAIADRTQGNEQYF.

Here the CDR3 DNA reads TGTGCCAGCAGCTCCACGACAGGGACTTACGAGCAGTACTTC. Translated: CASSSTTGTYEQYF. This chain links TRBV5-5 with TRBJ2-7; maybe TRBD1 (7 bases). Trimming removed 3 bases at V and 4 bases at J, with 14 bases between. Germline V gene lookup returns CDR1 SGHKS and CDR2 YYEKEE (reference sequence). There are 14 residues in the CDR3.

Here the CDR3 reads CASSLGAGGHYNEQFF. In DNA, the CDR3 is TGTGCCAGCAGCTTAGGTGCGGGGGGGCACTACAATGAGCAGTTCTTC. This chain connects TRBV7-2 to TRBJ2-1, with 9 bases matching TRBD2. The V gene's germline CDR1 is SGHTA and CDR2 FQGNSA. The V and J ends lost 1 base and 3 bases, in that order; junction bases with no gene match: 4. The CDR3 sequence is 16 residues long.

V gene TRBV12-3 or TRBV12-4 combines with J gene TRBJ2-4, with D possibly being TRBD2 (6 bases). The CDR3 totals 15 residues. Trimming removed 0 bases from V and 8 bases from J, with 14 bases in between. The CDR3 sequence is CASSLAPWDFHIQYF. The CDR3 region has the DNA TGTGCCAGCAGTTTAGCCCCGTGGGACTTCCACATTCAGTACTTC.

This chain joins TRBV12-3 or TRBV12-4 and TRBJ1-4, with D possibly being TRBD1 (5 bases). Trimming took off 2 bases at V and 11 bases at J, with 15 bases between the two ends. The CDR3 is made up of 14 amino acids. The DNA for the CDR3 is TGTGCCAGCAGTTTAAGGGGTTCCCCGCTTAAACTGTTTTTT. Translated, it gives CASSLRGSPLKLFF.

This clonotype showed up just a few times. V usage is TRBV20-1 and J usage is TRBJ2-3; weak D call: TRBD2 (5 bases). This CDR3 comprises 14 residues. With 4 bases removed from V and 4 bases from J, the gap between germline ends came to 15 bases. From germline, CDR1 is DFQATT and CDR2 SNEGSKA (reference sequence). The CDR3 nucleotides are TGCAGTGCTATGGTTCGGGATTGGGCAGATACGCAGTATTTT. Protein product: CSAMVRDWADTQYF.

This clonotype has a handful of counts. The gene calls are TRBV20-1 and TRBJ1-1; D is perhaps TRBD1 (5 bases). Trimming stripped 1 base from V and 1 base from J, with 19 bases between. CDR1 and CDR2 (germline): DFQATT, SNEGSKA (reference sequence). CDR3 size: 17 residues. The CDR3: CSARAEGPLRGNTEAFF. The CDR3 DNA is TGCAGTGCTAGAGCCGAGGGACCACTGAGAGGGAACACTGAAGCTTTCTTT.

V usage is TRBV7-9 and J usage is TRBJ2-4; D gene unclear. The CDR3 is made up of 15 amino acids. The germline V gene has CDR1 SEHNR and CDR2 FQNEAQ (reference sequence). V gave up 1 base and J gave up 4 bases, with 11 bases separating them. The CDR3 spells CASSLVGFGKNIQYF. The CDR3 DNA follows: TGTGCCAGCAGCTTAGTTGGGTTTGGGAAAAACATTCAGTACTTC. Complete variable domain (other parts from reference TRBV7-9 and TRBJ2-4): DTGVSQNPRHKITKRGQNVTFRCDPISEHNRLYWYRQTLGQGPEFLTYFQNEAQLEKSRLLSDRFSAERPKGSFSTLEIQRTEQGDSAMYLCASSLVGFGKNIQYFGAGTRLSVL.